The 14 T cell receptor beta chains below all came from one sample that was sequenced in a study of radiotherapy plus CTLA-4 blockade in lung cancer. Profiled with immunoSEQ multiplex PCR; TCRdb holds only in-frame clones, not every one. Of roughly 90,000 clones in the sample, roughly 88% were seen once. Material: peripheral blood, obtained from a patient treated with radiotherapy plus ipilimumab. These receptors all come from a human donor with non-small cell lung cancer that progressed on radiotherapy plus ipilimumab.

The V gene is TRBV2, the J gene TRBJ2-3, with 7 bases that match TRBD2. With 1 base clipped from V and 3 bases from J, the junction kept 1 base outside the gene matches. The CDR3 contains 14 residues. Germline V gene data show CDR1 as SNHLY and CDR2 as FYNNEI. CDR3 in amino acids: CASSEGGGTDTQYF. Here the CDR3 DNA reads TGTGCCAGCAGTGAAGGCGGGGGAACAGATACGCAGTATTTT.

This clone was seen only a few times. The chain recombines TRBV11-1 with TRBJ2-7; TRBD1 aligns across 9 bases. The length of the CDR3 is 15 residues. CDR1 is SGHAT and CDR2 is FQDESV in the germline V gene (reference sequence). V lost 5 bases to trimming and J lost 5 bases; unmatched junction nucleotides: 10. The CDR3 DNA sequence: TGTGCCAGCAGCCCTCCGTGGACAGGGGTGGACGAGCAGTACTTC. Translation gives CASSPPWTGVDEQYF.

The chain couples TRBV6-1 to TRBJ2-7; 12 bases align to TRBD2. The CDR3 runs 15 residues. Trimming at V came to 4 bases and at J to 2 bases, leaving 3 bases not matched to a gene. CDR1 and CDR2 from the germline V gene are MNHNS and SASEGT. Written as DNA, the CDR3 is TGTGCCAGCAGTGCGACTAGCGGGAGCGCCTACGAGCAGTACTTC. Its protein product is CASSATSGSAYEQYF.

The J gene is TRBJ1-1, the V gene TRBV19; D is unclear. V lost 4 bases and J lost 5, with 20 bases in between. Per germline, CDR1 LNHDA and CDR2 SQIVND (reference sequence). This CDR3 has 16 amino acids. The CDR3 is CASSSSTLRFRTEAFF. CDR3 nucleotides: TGTGCCAGTAGTAGTTCGACGTTGCGGTTTAGGACTGAAGCTTTCTTT.

V usage is TRBV10-3 and J usage is TRBJ1-3; D not certain. The CDR3 spans 10 residues. Germline V gene lookup returns CDR1 ENHRY and CDR2 SYGVKD. V was trimmed by 8 bases and J by 4 bases, leaving 3 bases between them. This CDR3 reads CAIGGNTIYF. The CDR3 nucleotides read TGTGCCATCGGCGGAAACACCATATATTTT.

This clone appeared a single time. The chain has TRBV5-4 and TRBJ2-7; D possibly corresponds to TRBD2 (6 bases). Per the germline V gene, CDR1 is SGHNT and CDR2 is YYREEE (reference sequence). The CDR3 runs 15 residues. The ends were cut back, 1 base at V and 4 bases at J, with 15 bases in the middle. For the CDR3, the DNA is TGTGCCAGCAGCTTGTTAATCGGGAGTGGTTACGAGCAGTACTTC. Amino acids: CASSLLIGSGYEQYF.

J is TRBJ1-1 and V is TRBV21-1; the table's D call TRBD1 went unverified against the DNA. TRBV21-1 has pseudogene status. The CDR3 spans 16 residues. As DNA, the CDR3 is TGTGCCAGCAAATTGACAGGATGGGGGCTTAACACTGAAGCTTTCTTT. Its translation: CASKLTGWGLNTEAFF.

This chain uses TRBV5-1 with TRBJ2-1; D is perhaps TRBD1 (5 bases). CDR1 is SGHRS, CDR2 YFSETQ, per germline. Trimming left V 3 bases short and J 4 bases short, with 11 bases between. This CDR3 is 14 amino acids long. The chain's CDR3 is CASSSQGGYNEQFF. The CDR3 region has the DNA TGCGCCAGCAGCTCCCAGGGCGGTTACAATGAGCAGTTCTTC.

This clone was detected only a few times. The chain couples TRBV18 to TRBJ2-7; D not certain. In germline, CDR1 is KGHSH, CDR2 LQKENI. V was clipped by 3 bases and J by 2 bases, with 11 bases between them. The CDR3 is 14 amino acids. The CDR3 sequence is CASSPLRRPYEQYF. DNA of the CDR3: TGTGCCAGCTCACCTTTGCGCAGGCCCTACGAGCAGTACTTC.

The chain is built from TRBV18 and TRBJ2-5; TRBD1 is a possible D gene (5 bases). This CDR3 region has 14 residues. V gave up 4 bases and J gave up 5 bases, with 14 bases separating them. Germline V gene lookup returns CDR1 KGHSH and CDR2 LQKENI. CDR3 loop: CASSLPATAETQYF. CDR3 coding DNA: TGTGCCAGCTCACTCCCAGCGACAGCCGAGACCCAGTACTTC. Using reference TRBV18 and TRBJ2-5 for the parts outside the CDR3, the full variable domain is NAGVMQNPRHLVRRRGQEARLRCSPMKGHSHVYWYRQLPEEGLKFMVYLQKENIIDESGMPKERFSAEFPKEGPSILRIQQVVRGDSAAYFCASSLPATAETQYFGPGTRLLVL.

This clone came up once. V is TRBV19 and J is TRBJ2-7; tentative D call: TRBD2 (6 bases). Germline V gene lookup returns CDR1 LNHDA and CDR2 SQIVND (reference sequence). V shed 5 bases and J shed 6 bases, with 11 bases lying between them. The CDR3 extends over 12 amino acids. In nucleotides, the CDR3 is TGTGCCAGTAGTCATGCGGGGCGCGAGCAGTACTTC. It codes for CASSHAGREQYF.

This clone was picked up one time. The gene calls are TRBV7-3 and TRBJ2-1; perhaps TRBD2 as D (6 bases). Germline values: CDR1 SGHTA, CDR2 FQGTGA. V was clipped by 2 bases and J by 3 bases, with 20 bases between them. CDR3 length: 18 amino acids. Written as DNA, the CDR3 is TGTGCCAGCAGCTTAGTCCCTAGCGTCAGTGACCTCTACAATGAGCAGTTCTTC. Its translation: CASSLVPSVSDLYNEQFF.

This clone is a singleton in its sample. This sequence joins TRBV5-1 and TRBJ2-2, with TRBD2 matching over 14 bases. This CDR3 comprises 19 residues. Looked up from germline, CDR1 is SGHRS and CDR2 is YFSETQ. The J segment lost 0 bases and the V segment lost 4 bases, leaving 8 bases of the junction unmatched. As DNA, the CDR3 is TGCGCCAGCAGCCCCACCGGGACTAGCGGGAGTCCGAACACCGGGGAGCTGTTTTTT. This codes for CASSPTGTSGSPNTGELFF.

V usage is TRBV7-9 and J usage is TRBJ2-7, with TRBD2 identical over 8 bases. The CDR3 covers 15 residues. Per germline, CDR1 SEHNR and CDR2 FQNEAQ (reference sequence). The V segment lost 4 bases and the J segment 3 bases; nucleotides outside the gene matches: 8. The CDR3 here is CASSSRSGSRYEQYF. CDR3 in DNA: TGTGCCAGCAGCTCAAGAAGCGGGAGCCGCTACGAGCAGTACTTC.